The sample holds a few counts of the clone carrying this T cell receptor beta chain. Its antigen is unknown. Being one base from a much bigger clone, this may be a read error. Deletions cut 7 bases from V and 4 bases from J, with 15 bases between. The CDR3 has 14 amino acids. From germline, CDR1 is MDHEN and CDR2 SYDVKM. The data originate from a study of regulatory T cells in long-lasting Graves disease. Time point indicated: newly diagnosed GD, antithyroid drugs for less than 3 months. After RNA was extracted from PBMCs, the TCR library was made from it. In building TCR beta libraries, iRepertoire HTBI primers were used together with Arm-PCR of CDR3 regions. TCRdb reprocessed the multiplex PCR reads with MiXCR, giving one entry per CDR3 protein. The sample includes roughly 380,000 distinct CDR3 sequences, over 15% of them seen just once. General study results and limits: Persistent disease exhibited a predilection for TRBV28, TRBJ1-2 and TRBJ2-5. Because few samples were included, accuracy may have been lower.

In addition, the sample was reused for a study of T cells in Graves' hyperthyroidism and ophthalmopathy. From that paper: The primer set for the first-round RT-PCR of the TCR CDR3 was HTBI.

This sequence was found in a man aged 35 to 55 with Graves disease. The source material was peripheral blood mononuclear cells (PBMCs), sampled at new diagnosis, from a patient treated with antithyroid drugs. The chain is built from TRBV28 and TRBJ2-3; D is ambiguous. CDR3 protein: CASTTNTFADTQYF. The CDR3 nucleotides read TGTGCCAGCACAACGAATACCTTCGCAGATACGCAGTATTTT.